This TCR beta chain was profiled in a study of cytomegalovirus exposure and HLA in healthy donors. General study results and limits: Later analysis identified a missense DCLRE1C variant that was linked to TCR beta V- and J-gene trimming. Within an earlier analysis, most TCR beta V segments proved productive either about 90% or about 30% of the time.

The PCR used 60 Vbeta and 13 Jbeta primers. Clones were sequenced by immunoSEQ multiplex PCR, and TCRdb holds only the in-frame ones, with some missing. The sample lists tens of thousands of clones; around 84% were seen once. This clone appeared once. Its antigen is not known. The length of the CDR3 is 12 residues. The V end lost 3 bases, the J end lost 6 bases, and 5 bases lay between the germline ends. From germline, CDR1 is MNHEY and CDR2 SMNVEV (reference sequence). As for the donors, each was a healthy bone marrow donor. Sequencing was done on a sample of PBMCs. This sequence joins TRBV27 and TRBJ2-2; no reliable D call. This clonotype was sampled from a human donor in good health. The CDR3 here is CASSFRAGELFF. DNA of the CDR3: TGTGCCAGCAGTTTCCGGGCCGGGGAGCTGTTTTTT.